This T cell receptor beta chain was retrieved from a study of beta chain features in type 1 diabetes. General study results and limits: In cDNA sequencing, cells with high TCR expression could be over-represented. Moderate but significant shortening of TCRB CDR3s was recorded in all four CD4+ subsets from Type 1 diabetes patients.

Germline V gene sequence: CDR1 SGDLS, CDR2 YYNGEE. This CDR3 is built from 15 residues. Trimming took 1 base from V and 1 from J; bases not matched to a gene: 1. The isolated RNA, all of it, was reverse transcribed, so expressed TCRB transcripts were what got sequenced. Libraries were prepared by immunoSEQ multiplex PCR; TCRdb keeps only in-frame clonotypes and omits some of them. This table holds a few hundred thousand clones, roughly 12% found once. The sample holds a few counts of this clone. Its antigen is currently unknown. The rearrangement links TRBV9 to TRBJ2-2; 7 bases line up with TRBD1. The sequence was collected from a young woman with type 1 diabetes. Sequencing was performed on naive CD4+ T cells from blood. CDR3 nucleotides: TGTGCCAGCAGCGTAACAGGGGTGAACACCGGGGAGCTGTTTTTT. The encoded protein is CASSVTGVNTGELFF.